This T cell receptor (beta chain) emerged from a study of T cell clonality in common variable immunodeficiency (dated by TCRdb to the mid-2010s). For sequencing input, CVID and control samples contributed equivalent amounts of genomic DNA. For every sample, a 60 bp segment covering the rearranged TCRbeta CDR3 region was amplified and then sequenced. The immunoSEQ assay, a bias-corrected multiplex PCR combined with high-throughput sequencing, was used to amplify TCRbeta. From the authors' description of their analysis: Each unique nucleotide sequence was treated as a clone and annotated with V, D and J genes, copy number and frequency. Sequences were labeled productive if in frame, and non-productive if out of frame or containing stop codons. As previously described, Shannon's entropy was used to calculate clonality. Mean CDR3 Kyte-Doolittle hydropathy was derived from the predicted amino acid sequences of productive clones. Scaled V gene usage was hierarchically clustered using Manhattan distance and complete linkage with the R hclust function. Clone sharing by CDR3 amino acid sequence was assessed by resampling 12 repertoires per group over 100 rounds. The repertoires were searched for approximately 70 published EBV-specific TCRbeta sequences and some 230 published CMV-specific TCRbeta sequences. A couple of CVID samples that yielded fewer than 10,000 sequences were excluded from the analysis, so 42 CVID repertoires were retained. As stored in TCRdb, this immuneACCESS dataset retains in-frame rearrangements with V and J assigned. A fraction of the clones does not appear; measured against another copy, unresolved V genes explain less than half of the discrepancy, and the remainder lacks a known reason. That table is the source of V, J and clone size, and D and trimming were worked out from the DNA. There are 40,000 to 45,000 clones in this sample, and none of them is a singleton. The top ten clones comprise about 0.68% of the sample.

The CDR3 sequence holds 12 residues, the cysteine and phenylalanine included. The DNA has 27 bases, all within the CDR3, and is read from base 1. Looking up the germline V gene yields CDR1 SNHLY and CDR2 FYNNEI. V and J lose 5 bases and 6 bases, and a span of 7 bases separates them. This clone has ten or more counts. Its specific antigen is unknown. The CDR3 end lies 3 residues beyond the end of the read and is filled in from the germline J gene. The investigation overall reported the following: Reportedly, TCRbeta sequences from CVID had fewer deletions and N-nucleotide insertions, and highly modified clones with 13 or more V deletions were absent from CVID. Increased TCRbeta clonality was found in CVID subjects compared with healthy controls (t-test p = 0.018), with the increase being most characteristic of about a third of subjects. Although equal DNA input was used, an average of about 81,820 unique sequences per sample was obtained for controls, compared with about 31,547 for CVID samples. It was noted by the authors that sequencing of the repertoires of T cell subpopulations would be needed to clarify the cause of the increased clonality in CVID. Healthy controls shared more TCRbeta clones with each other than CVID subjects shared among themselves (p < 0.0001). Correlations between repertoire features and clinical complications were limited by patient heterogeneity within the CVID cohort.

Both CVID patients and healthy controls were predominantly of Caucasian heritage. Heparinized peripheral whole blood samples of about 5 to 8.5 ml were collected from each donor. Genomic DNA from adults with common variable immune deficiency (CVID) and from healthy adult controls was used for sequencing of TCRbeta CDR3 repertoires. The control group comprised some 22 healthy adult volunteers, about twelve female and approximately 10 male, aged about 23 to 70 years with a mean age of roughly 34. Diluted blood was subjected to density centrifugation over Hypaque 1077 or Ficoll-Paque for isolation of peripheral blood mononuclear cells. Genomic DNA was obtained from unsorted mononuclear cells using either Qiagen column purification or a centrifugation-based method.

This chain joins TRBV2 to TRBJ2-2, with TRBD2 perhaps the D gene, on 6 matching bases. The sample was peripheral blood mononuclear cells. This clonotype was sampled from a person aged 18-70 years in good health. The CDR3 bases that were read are TGTGCCAGCAGTCGGGACTCCGGGGAG. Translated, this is CASSRDSGE. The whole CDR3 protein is CASSRDSGELFF.